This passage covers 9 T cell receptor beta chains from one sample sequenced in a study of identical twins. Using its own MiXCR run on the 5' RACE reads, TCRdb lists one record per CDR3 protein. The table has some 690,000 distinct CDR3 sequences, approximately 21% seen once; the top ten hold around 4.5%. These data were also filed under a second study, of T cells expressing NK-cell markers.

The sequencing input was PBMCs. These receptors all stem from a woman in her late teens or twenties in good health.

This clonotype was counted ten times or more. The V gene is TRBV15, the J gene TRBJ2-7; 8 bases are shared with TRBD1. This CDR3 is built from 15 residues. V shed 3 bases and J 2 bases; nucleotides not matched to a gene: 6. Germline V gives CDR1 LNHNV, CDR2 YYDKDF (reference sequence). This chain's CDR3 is CATSRDRALTYEQYF. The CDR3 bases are TGTGCCACCAGCAGGGACAGGGCCCTTACCTACGAGCAGTACTTC.

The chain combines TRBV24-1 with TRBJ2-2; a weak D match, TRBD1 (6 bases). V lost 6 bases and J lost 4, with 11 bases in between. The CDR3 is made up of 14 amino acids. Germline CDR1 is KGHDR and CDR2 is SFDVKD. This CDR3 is CATSPRGFTGELFF. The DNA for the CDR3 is TGTGCCACCAGTCCCAGGGGCTTCACCGGGGAGCTGTTTTTT.

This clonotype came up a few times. The CDR3 reads CASSQDTTLAGGPWESDTQYF. CDR3 nucleotides: TGCGCCAGCAGCCAAGATACCACACTAGCGGGAGGGCCGTGGGAGTCAGATACGCAGTATTTT. V usage is TRBV4-1 and J usage is TRBJ2-3; 13 bases agree with TRBD2. Germline V gives CDR1 MGHRA, CDR2 YSYEKL. Trimming removed 0 bases from V and 4 bases from J; junction bases left unmatched: 16. The CDR3 is made up of 21 amino acids.

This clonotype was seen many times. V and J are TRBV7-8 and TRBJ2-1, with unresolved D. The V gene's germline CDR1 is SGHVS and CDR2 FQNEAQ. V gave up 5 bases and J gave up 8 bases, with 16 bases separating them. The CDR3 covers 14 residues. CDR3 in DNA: TGTGCCAGCAGCCAAACCCCCATTTACGATGAGCAGTTCTTC. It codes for CASSQTPIYDEQFF. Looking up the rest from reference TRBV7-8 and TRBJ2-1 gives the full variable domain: GAGVSQSPRYKVAKRGQDVALRCDPISGHVSLFWYQQALGQGPEFLTYFQNEAQLDKSGLPSDRFFAERPEGSVSTLKIQRTQQEDSAVYLCASSQTPIYDEQFFGPGTRLTVL.

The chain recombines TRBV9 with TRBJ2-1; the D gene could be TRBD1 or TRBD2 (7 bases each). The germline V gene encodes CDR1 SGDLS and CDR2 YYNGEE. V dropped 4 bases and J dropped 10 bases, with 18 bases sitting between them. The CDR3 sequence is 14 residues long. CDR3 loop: CASSPPRQGLEQFF. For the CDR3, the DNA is TGTGCCAGCAGCCCTCCCCGACAGGGACTAGAGCAGTTCTTC.

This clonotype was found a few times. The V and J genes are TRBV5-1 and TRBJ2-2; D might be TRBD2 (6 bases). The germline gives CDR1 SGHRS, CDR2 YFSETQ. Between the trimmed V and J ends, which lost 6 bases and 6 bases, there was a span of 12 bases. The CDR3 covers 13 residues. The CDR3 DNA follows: TGCGCCAGCACCCCGGGAGAACCCGGGGAGCTGTTTTTT. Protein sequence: CASTPGEPGELFF.

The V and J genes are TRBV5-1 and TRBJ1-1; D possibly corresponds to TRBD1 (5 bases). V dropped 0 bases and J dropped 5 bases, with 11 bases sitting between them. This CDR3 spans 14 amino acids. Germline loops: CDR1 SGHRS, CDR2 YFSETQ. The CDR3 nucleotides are TGCGCCAGCAGCTTGGAGCAGGGAATGACTGAAGCTTTCTTT. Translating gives CASSLEQGMTEAFF.

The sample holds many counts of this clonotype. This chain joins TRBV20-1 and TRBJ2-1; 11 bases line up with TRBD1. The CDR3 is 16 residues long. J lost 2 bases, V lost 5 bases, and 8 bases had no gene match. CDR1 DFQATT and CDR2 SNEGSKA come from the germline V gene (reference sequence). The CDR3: CSALPGQGAAYNEQFF. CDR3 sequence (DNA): TGCAGTGCTTTACCCGGACAGGGGGCAGCCTACAATGAGCAGTTCTTC.

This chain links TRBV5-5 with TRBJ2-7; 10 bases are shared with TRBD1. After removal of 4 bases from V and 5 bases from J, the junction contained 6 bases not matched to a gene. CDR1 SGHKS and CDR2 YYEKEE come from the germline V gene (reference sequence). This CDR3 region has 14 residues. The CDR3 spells CASSARDRGDEQYF. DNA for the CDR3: TGTGCCAGCAGCGCCCGGGACAGGGGAGACGAGCAGTACTTC.